This T cell receptor beta chain was recovered during a study of chemoradiotherapy in HPV16-positive cancers. Turning to the study itself: A couple of HPV16-positive patients' cells yielded candidate HPV-specific clones and common motifs.

This clone has only a few counts. Antigen: not known. V lost 6 bases and J 3 bases, leaving 9 bases between the germline ends. The CDR3 has 13 amino acids. The germline V gene encodes CDR1 SGHTA and CDR2 FQGNSA. The protocol was immunoSEQ multiplex PCR, while the TCRdb copy is restricted to in-frame clones and leaves out a portion. The sample records thousands of clones, around 80% being singletons. Overall study results and limits: During treatment, candidate HPV-specific clones and E7-related motifs expanded in tumor. HPV-specific T cells were functionally defined from only two HPV16-positive patients.

This sample comprised tumor tissue, obtained from a patient who underwent chemoradiotherapy. The chain couples TRBV7-2 to TRBJ1-5; D remains unclear. The source of this sequence is a human donor with HPV-associated anogenital cancer. This CDR3 reads CASSPTTNQPQHF. CDR3 in DNA: TGTGCCAGCAGTCCGACCACCAATCAGCCCCAGCATTTT.